The 24 T cell receptor beta chains below come from one sample, sequenced in a study of control samples from healthy donors and cancer patients. Assay: immunoSEQ multiplex PCR; the TCRdb copy retains only in-frame clones and omits some. The data show some 120,000 clones, 89% seen once. The sample comprised blood. These receptors all come from a man aged 50-59 years in good health.

This sequence joins TRBV6-6 and TRBJ1-6; 9 bases are shared with TRBD1. Germline V gene lookup returns CDR1 MNHNY and CDR2 SVGAGI (reference sequence). Trimming removed 6 bases from V and 0 bases from J; junction bases left unmatched: 18. The CDR3 totals 21 residues. CDR3: CASSSSPMRTGVLSYNSPLHF. The CDR3 DNA sequence: TGTGCCAGCAGCTCTTCTCCCATGAGGACAGGGGTCCTCTCCTATAATTCACCCCTCCACTTT.

V and J are TRBV5-1 and TRBJ2-7; D may be TRBD1 (5 bases). The CDR3 is 13 amino acids. V was shortened by 1 base and J by 2 bases, with 7 bases between the two germline ends. Germline values: CDR1 SGHRS, CDR2 YFSETQ. For the CDR3, the DNA is TGCGCCAGCAGCTTGCAGGGCCCCTACGAGCAGTACTTC. Translating it yields CASSLQGPYEQYF.

The V call is TRBV6-5, the J call TRBJ1-1; 9 bases are shared with TRBD1. This CDR3 is built from 13 residues. V was clipped by 8 bases and J by 4 bases; unmatched bases: 5. Germline assignment: CDR1 MNHEY and CDR2 SVGAGI. The CDR3: CASRGQGLTEAFF. The CDR3 DNA reads as TGTGCCAGCCGGGGACAGGGTCTCACTGAAGCTTTCTTT.

The chain couples TRBV27 to TRBJ2-3; unclear D gene. The CDR3 sequence is 14 residues long. Trimming took 2 bases from V and 2 from J, leaving 8 bases between them. Germline V gene data show CDR1 as MNHEY and CDR2 as SMNVEV (reference sequence). DNA of the CDR3: TGTGCCAGCAGTTTAAGACGGTACACAGATACGCAGTATTTT. It encodes CASSLRRYTDTQYF.

The gene calls are TRBV5-1 and TRBJ2-5; 7 bases match TRBD1. Germline CDR1 and CDR2: SGHRS and YFSETQ. The V and J ends lost 2 bases and 0 bases, in that order; junction bases with no gene match: 1. The CDR3 is made up of 14 amino acids. The CDR3 loop reads CASSLQGYQETQYF. In DNA form, the CDR3 reads TGCGCCAGCAGCTTACAGGGGTACCAAGAGACCCAGTACTTC.

The rearrangement links TRBV19 to TRBJ2-7; tentatively, D is TRBD1 or TRBD2 (5 bases each). The CDR3 consists of 14 residues. Germline V gives CDR1 LNHDA, CDR2 SQIVND (reference sequence). V lost 3 bases, J lost 0 bases, and 9 bases lay in between. The CDR3 reads CASSMWGTSYEQYF. As DNA, the CDR3 is TGTGCCAGTAGTATGTGGGGGACCTCCTACGAGCAGTACTTC.

This chain connects TRBV6-4 to TRBJ2-3; D gene ambiguous. CDR1 is MRHNA and CDR2 is SNTAGT in the germline V gene. V was shortened by 7 bases and J by 3 bases, with 14 bases between the two germline ends. The CDR3 length is 14 residues. The CDR3 DNA sequence: TGTGCCAGCATCTCGTCCCAATTTACAGATACGCAGTATTTT. The encoded protein is CASISSQFTDTQYF.

Notes on this clone: At one end, the junction sequence differs from germline, possibly due to a read error. This chain links TRBV5-1 with TRBJ2-7, with 13 bases matching TRBD2. The CDR3 runs to 14 residues. Germline CDR1 and CDR2: SGHRS and YFSETQ. The CDR3 loop is CASSPSGTSGVLSF. The DNA for the CDR3 is TGCGCCAGCAGCCCGAGCGGGACTAGCGGGGTTCTGTCCTTC.

The V call is TRBV19, the J call TRBJ1-2, with D possibly being TRBD1 (6 bases). The V gene's germline CDR1 is LNHDA and CDR2 SQIVND (reference sequence). V lost 6 bases to trimming and J lost 0 bases, with 11 bases between them. This CDR3 is built from 14 residues. The CDR3 DNA sequence: TGTGCCAGTAGGGTGACAGGAGCTAACTATGGCTACACCTTC. Amino acids: CASRVTGANYGYTF. Drawing the rest from reference TRBV19 and TRBJ1-2, the complete variable domain is DGGITQSPKYLFRKEGQNVTLSCEQNLNHDAMYWYRQDPGQGLRLIYYSQIVNDFQKGDIAEGYSVSREKKESFPLTVTSAQKNPTAFYLCASRVTGANYGYTFGSGTRLTVV.

V and J are TRBV19 and TRBJ2-7; 12 bases line up with TRBD1. CDR1 and CDR2 (germline): LNHDA, SQIVND (reference sequence). This CDR3 contains 17 residues. Germline trimming cut 4 bases from V and 3 bases from J; bases unmatched to any gene: 10. CDR3 DNA sequence: TGTGCCAGTAGTAAACCCGGGACAGGGGGCGGATTCTACGAGCAGTACTTC. Protein product: CASSKPGTGGGFYEQYF.

The chain uses TRBV3-1 (or the pseudogene TRBV3-2) and TRBJ1-5, with unresolved D. V was clipped by 3 bases and J by 5 bases, with 11 bases between them. Germline V lookup: CDR1 LGHDT, CDR2 YNNKEL (reference sequence). This CDR3 region has 14 residues. CDR3 residues: CASSQKILDQPQHF. The CDR3 DNA is TGTGCCAGCAGCCAGAAAATTTTAGATCAGCCCCAGCATTTT.

V and J are TRBV27 and TRBJ1-1; TRBD1 might be the D (6 bases). The germline gives CDR1 MNHEY, CDR2 SMNVEV (reference sequence). This CDR3 is 14 amino acids long. Trimming left V 2 bases short and J 1 base short, with 8 bases between. CDR3 sequence (DNA): TGTGCCAGCAGTTTACTGACAGGGAACACTGAAGCTTTCTTT. Translating it yields CASSLLTGNTEAFF.

This chain links TRBV6-4 with TRBJ1-5; D perhaps matches TRBD1 (6 bases). CDR3 size: 14 residues. V lost 6 bases to trimming and J lost 2 bases, with 11 bases between them. Per germline, CDR1 MRHNA and CDR2 SNTAGT. The CDR3 reads CASSLAGGNQPQHF. The CDR3 coding sequence is TGTGCCAGCAGCTTGGCAGGGGGCAATCAGCCCCAGCATTTT.

The rearrangement uses TRBV4-2 and TRBJ1-1; D is unclear. CDR3 length: 14 amino acids. Between the trimmed V and J ends, which lost 0 bases and 4 bases, there was a span of 9 bases. From germline, CDR1 is LGHNA and CDR2 YNFKEQ. The CDR3 sequence is CASSQDFGPTEAFF. The CDR3 nucleotides read TGTGCCAGCAGCCAAGATTTCGGGCCCACTGAAGCTTTCTTT.

This chain connects TRBV6-1 to TRBJ1-2; D ambiguous. The germline V gene has CDR1 MNHNS and CDR2 SASEGT. The CDR3 has 12 amino acids. Trimming removed 1 base at V and 4 bases at J, with 4 bases between. In nucleotides, the CDR3 is TGTGCCAGCAGTGAAGTCCCCTATGGCTACACCTTC. Translation: CASSEVPYGYTF.

This clone was detected only a few times. The chain uses TRBV10-3 and TRBJ2-3; D assignment may be TRBD1 or TRBD2 (5 bases each). V lost 6 bases, J lost 5 bases, and 15 bases lay in between. This CDR3 has 14 residues. Germline V gene lookup returns CDR1 ENHRY and CDR2 SYGVKD. CDR3 sequence: CAIRLTGPIDTQYF. The CDR3 DNA is TGTGCCATCAGGCTAACGGGACCGATAGATACGCAGTATTTT.

This chain links TRBV15 with TRBJ2-7; the D call may be TRBD1 or TRBD2 (7 bases each). Trimming removed 3 bases from V and 3 bases from J, with 15 bases in between. Germline V gene lookup returns CDR1 LNHNV and CDR2 YYDKDF (reference sequence). There are 15 residues in the CDR3. This CDR3 is CATSRGGDSFYEQYF. CDR3 nucleotide sequence: TGTGCCACCAGCAGGGGGGGGGACAGTTTCTACGAGCAGTACTTC.

The CDR3 reads CASSQGKGAMWTEAFF. The CDR3 region has the DNA TGTGCCAGCAGCCAAGGAAAGGGGGCTATGTGGACTGAAGCTTTCTTT. The chain couples TRBV4-2 to TRBJ1-1, with TRBD1 matching over 7 bases. V trimming: 1 base; J trimming: 5 bases; junction bases outside the gene matches: 10. Germline lookup yields CDR1 LGHNA and CDR2 YNFKEQ. The CDR3 runs 16 residues.

This clone was found once. The V call is TRBV9, the J call TRBJ1-5; D might be TRBD1 (5 bases). The CDR3 is 14 residues long. Germline-derived CDR1 and CDR2 are SGDLS and YYNGEE. The V gene lost 0 bases and the J gene lost 4 bases, with 8 bases spanning the gap. Written as DNA, the CDR3 is TGTGCCAGCAGCGTAGGCAGGGTAAATCAGCCCCAGCATTTT. Its protein is CASSVGRVNQPQHF.

The chain couples TRBV11-2 to TRBJ2-1; 11 bases fit TRBD1. After removal of 4 bases from V and 9 bases from J, the junction contained 11 bases not matched to a gene. The length of the CDR3 is 16 residues. Germline CDR1 is SGHAT and CDR2 is FQNNGV. In DNA, the CDR3 is TGTGCCAGCAGCTCAGGCGTTCGGACAGGGGGCGTTGAGCAGTTCTTC. As protein: CASSSGVRTGGVEQFF.

The chain recombines TRBV21-1 with TRBJ2-3; the table's D call of TRBD2 was not tested on the DNA. TRBV21-1 is classified as a pseudogene. This CDR3 is built from 14 residues. DNA for the CDR3: TGTGCCAGAACGAACGGGGGGAGCACAGATACGCAGTATTTT. Translated: CARTNGGSTDTQYF.

The sample holds one count of this clone. V gene TRBV5-6 combines with J gene TRBJ2-3; D gene uncertain. Germline V gene sequence: CDR1 SGHDT, CDR2 YYEEEE. The ends were cut back, 4 bases at V and 0 bases at J, with 12 bases in the middle. The CDR3 totals 15 residues. CDR3 sequence (DNA): TGTGCCAGCAGCCCGGACGGAACTAGCACAGATACGCAGTATTTT. This translates into CASSPDGTSTDTQYF.

The CDR3 reads CASSLEGGVTDTQYF. As DNA, the CDR3 is TGCGCCAGCAGCTTGGAAGGGGGCGTCACAGATACGCAGTATTTT. The J gene is TRBJ2-3, the V gene TRBV5-1; TRBD1 agrees at 7 bases. CDR3 size: 15 residues. Germline V lookup: CDR1 SGHRS, CDR2 YFSETQ. Trimming cost V 0 bases and J 2 bases; bases outside gene matches: 3. Full variable domain (missing parts from reference TRBV5-1 and TRBJ2-3): KAGVTQTPRYLIKTRGQQVTLSCSPISGHRSVSWYQQTPGQGLQFLFEYFSETQRNKGNFPGRFSGRQFSNSRSEMNVSTLELGDSALYLCASSLEGGVTDTQYFGPGTRLTVL.

The rearrangement joins TRBV11-3 to TRBJ2-1, with 9 bases fitting TRBD2. The length of the CDR3 is 15 residues. From germline, CDR1 is SGHNT and CDR2 YENEEA. The V and J ends lost 5 bases and 6 bases, in that order; junction bases with no gene match: 8. CDR3 nucleotides: TGTGCCAGCAGCCCGCGGGGGGGCTCGGGCAATGAGCAGTTCTTC. As protein: CASSPRGGSGNEQFF.